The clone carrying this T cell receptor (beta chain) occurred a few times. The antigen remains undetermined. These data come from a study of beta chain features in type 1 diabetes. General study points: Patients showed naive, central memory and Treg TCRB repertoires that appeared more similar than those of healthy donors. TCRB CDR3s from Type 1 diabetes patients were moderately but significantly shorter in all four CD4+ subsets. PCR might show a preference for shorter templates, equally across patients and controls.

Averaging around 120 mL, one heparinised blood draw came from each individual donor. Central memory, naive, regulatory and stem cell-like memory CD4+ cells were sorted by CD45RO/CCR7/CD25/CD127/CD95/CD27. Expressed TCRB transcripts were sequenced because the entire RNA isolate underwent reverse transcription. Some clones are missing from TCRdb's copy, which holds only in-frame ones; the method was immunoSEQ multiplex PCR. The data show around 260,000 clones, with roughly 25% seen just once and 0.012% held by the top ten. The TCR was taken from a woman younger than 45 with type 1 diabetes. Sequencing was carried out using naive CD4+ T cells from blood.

In DNA, the CDR3 is TGTGCCAGCTCACCACGTTCGGGATCTGGAAACACCATATATTTT. It encodes CASSPRSGSGNTIYF. The chain carries TRBV18 and TRBJ1-3; D gene uncertain. CDR3 length: 15 residues. Germline CDR1 is KGHSH and CDR2 is LQKENI. Deletions cut 1 base from V and 1 base from J, with 8 bases between.